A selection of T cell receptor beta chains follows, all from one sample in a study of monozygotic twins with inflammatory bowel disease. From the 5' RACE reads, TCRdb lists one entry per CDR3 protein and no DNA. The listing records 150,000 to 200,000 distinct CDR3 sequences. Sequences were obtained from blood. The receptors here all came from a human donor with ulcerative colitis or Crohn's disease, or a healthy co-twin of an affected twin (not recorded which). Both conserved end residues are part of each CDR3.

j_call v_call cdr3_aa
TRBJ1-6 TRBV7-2 CASSLTPGDNSPLHF
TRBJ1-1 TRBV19 CASSSHREGNTEAFF
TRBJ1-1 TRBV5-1 CASRLDSTEAFF
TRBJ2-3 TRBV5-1 CASSLVEGRTDTQYF
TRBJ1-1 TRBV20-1 CSATGQLNTEAFF
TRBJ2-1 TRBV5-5 CTSLGVGAGEQFF
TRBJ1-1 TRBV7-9 CASHAGLNTEAFF
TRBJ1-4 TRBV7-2 CASSLAYGLREKLFF
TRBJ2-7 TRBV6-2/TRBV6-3 CASSYRLAGPSIGAYEQYF
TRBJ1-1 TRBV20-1 CSARDPSDRAAFF
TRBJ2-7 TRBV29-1 CSVGSSGRAREF
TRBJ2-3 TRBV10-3 CAISERGSGGSTDTQYF
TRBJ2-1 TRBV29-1 CSVDGGAPGLLFF
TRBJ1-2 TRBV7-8 CASSLMALGGSTYGYTF
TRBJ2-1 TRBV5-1 CASKDEVDEQFF
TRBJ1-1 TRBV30 CAWDPGHQNTEAFF
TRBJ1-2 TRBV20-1 CSAPYNYGYTF
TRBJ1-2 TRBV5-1 CASSPGQTYGYTF